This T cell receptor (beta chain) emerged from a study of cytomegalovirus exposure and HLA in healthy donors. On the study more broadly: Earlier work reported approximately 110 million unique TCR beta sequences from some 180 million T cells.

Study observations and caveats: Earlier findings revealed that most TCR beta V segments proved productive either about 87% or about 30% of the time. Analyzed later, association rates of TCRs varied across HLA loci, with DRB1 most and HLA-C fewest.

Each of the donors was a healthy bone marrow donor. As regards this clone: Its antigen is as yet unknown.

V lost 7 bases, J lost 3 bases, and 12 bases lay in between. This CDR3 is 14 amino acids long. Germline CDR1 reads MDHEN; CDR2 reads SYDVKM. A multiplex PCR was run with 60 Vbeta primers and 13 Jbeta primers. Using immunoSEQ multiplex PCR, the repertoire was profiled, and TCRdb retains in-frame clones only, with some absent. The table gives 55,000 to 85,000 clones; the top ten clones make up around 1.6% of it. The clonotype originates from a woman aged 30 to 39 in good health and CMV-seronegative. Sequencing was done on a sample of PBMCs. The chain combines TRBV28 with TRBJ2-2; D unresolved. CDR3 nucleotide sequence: TGTGCCAGCAACCGCATAGCAGACACCGGGGAGCTGTTTTTT. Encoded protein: CASNRIADTGELFF.